This T cell receptor beta chain was found in a study of shared clonotypes between healthy human individuals. Measured with immunoSEQ multiplex PCR; TCRdb has only the in-frame clones, and not every one. This sample has hundreds of thousands of clones, with around 72% found just once. This clone was seen once. The V end lost 6 bases, the J end lost 2 bases, and 13 bases lay between the germline ends. Germline V gene sequence: CDR1 SEHNR, CDR2 FQNEAQ (reference sequence). The CDR3 runs 15 residues. This TCR was sampled from a woman in her twenties or thirties in good health. The chain is built from TRBV7-9 and TRBJ2-2; D is unclear. The specimen sequenced was memory CD4+ T cells sorted from blood. Subset of the sample: CD45RA-negative fraction. CDR3 in amino acids: CASRGQTLNTGELFF. The CDR3 DNA reads as TGTGCCAGCAGGGGCCAGACACTAAACACCGGGGAGCTGTTTTTT.